One sample yielded the 24 T cell receptor beta chains listed below, sequenced in a study of shared clonotypes between healthy human individuals. Assay: immunoSEQ multiplex PCR; the TCRdb copy retains only in-frame clones and omits some. Of approximately 2.5 million clones in the sample, more than 80% were seen once. Sequenced sample: naive CD4+ T cells sorted from blood. Specified subset: CD45RA+ positively selected. These receptors were collected from a man between 18 and 35 years old in good health.

Remarks on this clone: Other DNA sequences in the sample encode the same CDR3. The CDR3 coding sequence is TGTGCCAGCAGTTTCAGGTCCTATGGCTACACCTTC. This gives the protein CASSFRSYGYTF. The chain is built from TRBV28 and TRBJ1-2; no reliable D call. The CDR3 has 12 residues. Trimming pared 3 bases from V and 4 bases from J, leaving 6 bases between. CDR1 is MDHEN, CDR2 SYDVKM, per germline.

V is TRBV5-1 and J is TRBJ1-5; D unresolved. The CDR3 has 14 residues. Germline CDR1 is SGHRS and CDR2 is YFSETQ. Trimming took off 4 bases at V and 3 bases at J, with 11 bases between the two ends. CDR3 DNA sequence: TGCGCCAGCAGCCCCTTGGACCCCAATCAGCCCCAGCATTTT. Translating gives CASSPLDPNQPQHF.

This chain connects TRBV18 to TRBJ2-7, with 9 positions matching TRBD1. Germline-derived CDR1 and CDR2 are KGHSH and LQKENI. The CDR3 is made up of 16 amino acids. Losses at the gene ends were 4 bases for V and 3 bases for J; bases not matched to a gene: 10. CDR3: CASSLGRTGVDYEQYF. CDR3 nucleotides: TGTGCCAGCTCACTGGGACGGACAGGGGTCGACTACGAGCAGTACTTC.

The V and J genes are TRBV29-1 and TRBJ1-2; D call uncertain. Trimming cost V 0 bases and J 8 bases, with 16 bases left between them. Germline V gene data show CDR1 as SQVTM and CDR2 as ANQGSEA. The CDR3 totals 14 residues. CDR3 nucleotides: TGCAGCGTTGAAGATAGGACGGAAGCTATCGGCTACACCTTC. It codes for CSVEDRTEAIGYTF.

In DNA form, the CDR3 reads TGTGCCAGCAGTTCCAGTGGACAGGGTTCAAAGCAGTACTTC. Protein product: CASSSSGQGSKQYF. V gene TRBV6-5 combines with J gene TRBJ2-7, with TRBD1 matching over 8 bases. Germline V gene lookup returns CDR1 MNHEY and CDR2 SVGAGI. The V segment lost 4 bases and the J segment 8 bases; nucleotides outside the gene matches: 10. The CDR3 totals 14 residues.

The chain uses TRBV9 and TRBJ2-7; D may match TRBD1 or TRBD2 (5 bases each). Germline V gene data show CDR1 as SGDLS and CDR2 as YYNGEE. V lost 0 bases and J 3 bases, leaving 10 bases between the germline ends. The CDR3 contains 14 residues. The CDR3 here is CASSVGGSYYEQYF. CDR3 DNA: TGTGCCAGCAGCGTAGGGGGGTCCTACTACGAGCAGTACTTC.

The rearrangement joins TRBV19 to TRBJ1-1; D is ambiguous. Germline V gives CDR1 LNHDA, CDR2 SQIVND (reference sequence). The CDR3 is made up of 14 amino acids. V was pared by 9 bases and J by 2 bases, with 16 bases between. The CDR3 loop reads CASRPALDNTEAFF. The CDR3 coding sequence is TGTGCCAGCCGCCCAGCCTTGGATAACACTGAAGCTTTCTTT.

The chain couples TRBV5-6 to TRBJ2-7; D remains ambiguous. Trimming removed 2 bases at V and 3 bases at J, with 9 bases between. The CDR3 consists of 13 residues. The germline gives CDR1 SGHDT, CDR2 YYEEEE. CDR3 amino acids: CASSFGSVYEQYF. The CDR3 DNA reads TGTGCCAGCAGCTTTGGTTCGGTCTACGAGCAGTACTTC.

The chain recombines TRBV14 with TRBJ2-7; TRBD2 agrees at 7 bases. The CDR3 length is 15 residues. Germline CDR1 SGHDN, CDR2 FVKESK. Trimming took 4 bases from V and 4 from J; bases not matched to a gene: 10. The CDR3 bases are TGTGCCAGCAGCCGGTCGGGGGGAGGCGCTTACGAGCAGTACTTC. It is translated as CASSRSGGGAYEQYF.

The chain links TRBV7-9 to TRBJ2-6, with D unclear. V was cut by 3 bases and J by 0 bases, with 9 bases left in between. Germline CDR1 reads SEHNR; CDR2 reads FQNEAQ (reference sequence). The CDR3 loop spans 16 amino acids. This chain's CDR3 is CASSFHMSSGANVLTF. As DNA, the CDR3 is TGTGCCAGCAGCTTCCATATGAGCTCTGGGGCCAACGTCCTGACTTTC.

Comment on this clone: At one end, the junction sequence differs from germline, possibly due to a read error. The chain couples TRBV7-9 to TRBJ2-2; D assignment may be TRBD1 or TRBD2 (5 bases each). The CDR3 consists of 16 residues. Looked up from germline, CDR1 is SEHNR and CDR2 is FQNEAQ (reference sequence). Here the CDR3 reads CTSSLQGPPNTGELFF. In nucleotides, the CDR3 is TGTACCAGCAGCTTGCAGGGACCCCCCAACACCGGGGAGCTGTTTTTT.

This chain uses TRBV15 with TRBJ2-2; D remains unclear. Germline CDR1 reads LNHNV; CDR2 reads YYDKDF (reference sequence). This CDR3 is built from 18 residues. Between the trimmed V and J ends, which lost 1 base and 0 bases, there was a span of 15 bases. The CDR3: CATSRGQEAFANTGELFF. As DNA, the CDR3 is TGTGCCACCAGCAGAGGTCAGGAAGCTTTCGCGAACACCGGGGAGCTGTTTTTT.

This chain uses TRBV7-2 with TRBJ2-3, with TRBD2 identical over 9 bases. There are 14 residues in the CDR3. Per germline, CDR1 SGHTA and CDR2 FQGNSA. The V segment lost 6 bases and the J segment 9 bases; nucleotides outside the gene matches: 10. CDR3 coding DNA: TGTGCCAGCAGTCCCGCTAGCGGGAAGGAGACGCAGTATTTT. Translation: CASSPASGKETQYF.

This chain connects TRBV5-1 to TRBJ2-7, with a possible D match to TRBD1 (5 bases). The V gene's germline CDR1 is SGHRS and CDR2 YFSETQ. The CDR3 has 13 residues. V was shortened by 0 bases and J by 5 bases, with 9 bases between the two germline ends. Here the CDR3 reads CASSLAGFDEQYF. The CDR3 bases are TGCGCCAGCAGCTTGGCAGGGTTCGACGAGCAGTACTTC. The full variable domain, rest sourced from reference TRBV5-1 and TRBJ2-7, is KAGVTQTPRYLIKTRGQQVTLSCSPISGHRSVSWYQQTPGQGLQFLFEYFSETQRNKGNFPGRFSGRQFSNSRSEMNVSTLELGDSALYLCASSLAGFDEQYFGPGTRLTVT.

The chain combines TRBV25-1 with TRBJ2-5, with D maybe TRBD1 (5 bases). V dropped 9 bases and J dropped 7 bases, with 18 bases sitting between them. The CDR3 has 13 amino acids. The germline gives CDR1 MGHDK, CDR2 SYGVNS. CDR3 in DNA: TGTGCCAGTACCCGCGCCTCTACAGGGACCCAGTACTTC. Translating gives CASTRASTGTQYF.

V usage is TRBV28 and J usage is TRBJ2-7, with a possible D match to TRBD1 (6 bases). V was trimmed by 3 bases and J by 1 base, leaving 16 bases between them. The CDR3 extends over 16 amino acids. Germline values: CDR1 MDHEN, CDR2 SYDVKM. For the CDR3, the DNA is TGTGCCAGCAGTTTTACAGGGTTGGTGGGATCCTACGAGCAGTACTTC. Translated: CASSFTGLVGSYEQYF.

The chain carries TRBV10-2 and TRBJ2-1; D uncertain. V was shortened by 2 bases and J by 8 bases, with 7 bases between the two germline ends. Germline V CDR1 and CDR2: WSHSY, SAAADI. CDR3 size: 12 residues. CDR3: CASSELRYEQFF. In DNA, the CDR3 is TGCGCCAGCAGTGAGCTCCGGTATGAGCAGTTCTTC.

The chain combines TRBV2 with TRBJ2-1; D may correspond to TRBD1 or TRBD2 (5 bases each). The V end lost 8 bases, the J end lost 0 bases, and 17 bases lay between the germline ends. Germline V gene sequence: CDR1 SNHLY, CDR2 FYNNEI. This CDR3 comprises 16 residues. CDR3 in amino acids: CASGIATVSSYNEQFF. CDR3 bases: TGTGCCAGCGGTATAGCGACAGTGAGCTCCTACAATGAGCAGTTCTTC.

The chain carries TRBV6-5 and TRBJ2-1, with 7 nucleotides matching TRBD1. The germline CDR1 and CDR2 sequences are MNHEY and SVGAGI. The junction had 8 bases not matched to a gene; V was cut back by 7 bases and J by 2 bases. CDR3 length: 15 amino acids. The CDR3 DNA follows: TGTGCCAGCAAACAGGGGCCCTGGCCCTACAATGAGCAGTTCTTC. Amino acids: CASKQGPWPYNEQFF.

The V and J genes are TRBV5-8 and TRBJ1-2; 11 nucleotides agree with TRBD1. V dropped 4 bases and J dropped 6; count of bases not matched to a gene: 8. Germline V gives CDR1 SGHTS, CDR2 YDEGEE. The CDR3 runs to 15 residues. In DNA, the CDR3 is TGTGCCAGCAGCCGCCGGGACAGGGGGAGCCATGGCTACACCTTC. Its translation: CASSRRDRGSHGYTF.

This rearrangement joins TRBV11-2 to TRBJ2-3, with D uncertain. In germline, CDR1 is SGHAT, CDR2 FQNNGV. The V end was cut by 2 bases, the J end by 2 bases, with 8 bases between. This CDR3 has 14 residues. CDR3 nucleotides: TGTGCCAGCAGCTTAAGCAGGTACACAGATACGCAGTATTTT. It encodes CASSLSRYTDTQYF.

This chain connects TRBV6-1 to TRBJ1-1, with D possibly matching TRBD1 (5 bases). There are 13 residues in the CDR3. Germline V gene data show CDR1 as MNHNS and CDR2 as SASEGT. Trimming pared 7 bases from V and 4 bases from J, leaving 13 bases between. The CDR3 is CASTGTPSTEAFF. Here the CDR3 DNA reads TGTGCCAGCACAGGGACCCCCAGCACTGAAGCTTTCTTT.

This chain links TRBV5-1 with TRBJ2-5; 7 positions agree with TRBD2. CDR1 and CDR2 (germline): SGHRS, YFSETQ. The J segment lost 1 base and the V segment lost 0 bases, leaving 6 bases of the junction unmatched. The CDR3 loop spans 16 amino acids. CDR3 sequence (DNA): TGCGCCAGCAGCTTGGCTATCGGGGGGAGCCAAGAGACCCAGTACTTC. Amino acid sequence: CASSLAIGGSQETQYF.

The J gene is TRBJ2-1, the V gene TRBV5-1; a possible D gene is TRBD2 (7 bases). V lost 4 bases and J 3 bases, leaving 17 bases between the germline ends. Per the germline V gene, CDR1 is SGHRS and CDR2 is YFSETQ. This CDR3 is 16 amino acids long. The CDR3 coding sequence is TGCGCCAGCAGCCGTCAGGCGGGGGCGAACTACAATGAGCAGTTCTTC. It translates to CASSRQAGANYNEQFF.